The entry below describes one T cell receptor beta chain. Between the trimmed V and J ends, which lost 0 bases and 4 bases, there was a span of 13 bases. Per the germline V gene, CDR1 is SGHRS and CDR2 is YFSETQ. The CDR3 extends over 16 amino acids. In the source study's methods: Quantification of nucleated cells was approximated via reference gene primer amplification. Libraries were prepared by immunoSEQ multiplex PCR; TCRdb keeps only in-frame clonotypes and omits some of them. V, J and clone size derive from that table, while D and trimming were established from the DNA sequence. In the table there are about 80,000 clones, around nine tenths of which are singletons. The data derive from a study of blood T cell repertoires in COVID-19. Study in general: Sites in the United States, Italy and Spain provided acute and convalescent COVID-19 samples. PBMCs, B-cell-depleted T cells, or T cells were the source of the cDNA or gDNA that made up the material.

J is TRBJ2-2 and V is TRBV5-1; TRBD1 is a possible D gene (6 bases). Sequencing was carried out using peripheral blood. The sequence was collected from a man aged 65 to 79 with active or convalescent COVID-19. CDR3 DNA: TGCGCCAGCAGCTTGGTCACAGGGTCGGCCACCGGGGAGCTGTTTTTT. This translates into CASSLVTGSATGELFF.